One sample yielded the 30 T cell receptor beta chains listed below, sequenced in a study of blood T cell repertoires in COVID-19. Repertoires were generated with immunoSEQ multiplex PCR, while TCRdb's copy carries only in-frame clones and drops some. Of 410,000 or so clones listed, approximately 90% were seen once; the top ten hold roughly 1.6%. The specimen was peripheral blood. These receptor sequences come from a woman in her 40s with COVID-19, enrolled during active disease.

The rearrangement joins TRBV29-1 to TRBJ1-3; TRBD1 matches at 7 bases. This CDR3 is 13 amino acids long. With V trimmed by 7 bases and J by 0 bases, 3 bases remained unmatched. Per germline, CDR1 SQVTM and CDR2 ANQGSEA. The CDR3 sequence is CSARDSSGNTIYF. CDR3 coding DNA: TGCAGCGCCCGGGACAGCTCTGGAAACACCATATATTTT.

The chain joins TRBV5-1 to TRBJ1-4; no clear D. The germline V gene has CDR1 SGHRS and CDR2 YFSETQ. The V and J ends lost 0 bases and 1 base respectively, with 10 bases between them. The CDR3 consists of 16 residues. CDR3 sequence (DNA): TGCGCCAGCAGCTTGGCCGTGAGTATAACTAATGAAAAACTGTTTTTT. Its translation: CASSLAVSITNEKLFF.

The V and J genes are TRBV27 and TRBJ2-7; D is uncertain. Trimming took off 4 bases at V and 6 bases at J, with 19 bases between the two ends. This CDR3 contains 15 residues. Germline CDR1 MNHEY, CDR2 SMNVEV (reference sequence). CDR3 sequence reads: CASSSLHKIGLEQYF. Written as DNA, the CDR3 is TGTGCCAGCAGTTCCCTCCATAAGATCGGTCTCGAGCAGTACTTC.

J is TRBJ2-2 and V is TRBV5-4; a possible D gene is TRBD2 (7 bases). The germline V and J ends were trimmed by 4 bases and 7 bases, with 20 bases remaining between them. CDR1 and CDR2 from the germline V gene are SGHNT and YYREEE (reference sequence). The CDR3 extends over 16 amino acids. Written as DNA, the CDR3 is TGTGCCAGCAGCCCCAAGGGGGGGCCGTCAAACGGGGAGCTGTTTTTT. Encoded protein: CASSPKGGPSNGELFF.

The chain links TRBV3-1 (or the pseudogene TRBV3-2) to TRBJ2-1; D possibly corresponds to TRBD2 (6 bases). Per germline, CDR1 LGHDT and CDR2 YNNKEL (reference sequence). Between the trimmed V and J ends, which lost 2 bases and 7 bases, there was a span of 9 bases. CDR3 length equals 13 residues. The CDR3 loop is CASSQRGGNEQFF. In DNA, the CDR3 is TGTGCCAGCAGCCAACGGGGAGGAAATGAGCAGTTCTTC.

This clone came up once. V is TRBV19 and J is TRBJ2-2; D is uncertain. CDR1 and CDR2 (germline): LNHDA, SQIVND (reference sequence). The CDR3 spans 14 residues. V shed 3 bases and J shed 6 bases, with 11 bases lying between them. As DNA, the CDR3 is TGTGCCAGTAGTATTTTCGGGTTGGCCGGGGAGCTGTTTTTT. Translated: CASSIFGLAGELFF.

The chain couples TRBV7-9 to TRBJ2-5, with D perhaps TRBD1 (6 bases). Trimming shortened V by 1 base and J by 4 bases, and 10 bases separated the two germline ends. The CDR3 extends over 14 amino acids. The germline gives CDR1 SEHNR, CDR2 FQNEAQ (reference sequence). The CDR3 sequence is CASSLGGLGETQYF. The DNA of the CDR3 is TGTGCCAGCAGCTTAGGGGGGCTAGGAGAGACCCAGTACTTC.

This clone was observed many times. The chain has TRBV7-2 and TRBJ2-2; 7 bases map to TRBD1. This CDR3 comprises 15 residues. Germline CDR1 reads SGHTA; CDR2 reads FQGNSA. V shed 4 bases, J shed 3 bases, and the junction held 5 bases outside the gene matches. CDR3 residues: CASSSPTGYTGELFF. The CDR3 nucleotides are TGTGCCAGCAGCTCACCGACAGGGTACACCGGGGAGCTGTTTTTT.

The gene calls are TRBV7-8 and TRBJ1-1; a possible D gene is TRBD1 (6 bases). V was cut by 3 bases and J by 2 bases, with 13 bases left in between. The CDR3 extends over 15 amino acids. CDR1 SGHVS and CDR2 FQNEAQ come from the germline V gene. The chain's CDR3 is CASSLGGALNTEAFF. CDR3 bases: TGTGCCAGCAGCTTGGGGGGGGCCCTAAACACTGAAGCTTTCTTT.

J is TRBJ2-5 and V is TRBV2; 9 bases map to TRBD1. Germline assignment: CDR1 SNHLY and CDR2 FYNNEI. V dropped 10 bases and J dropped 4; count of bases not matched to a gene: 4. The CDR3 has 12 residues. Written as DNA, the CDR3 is TGTGCCATCCAGGACAGGGGAGAGACCCAGTACTTC. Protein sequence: CAIQDRGETQYF.

The DNA for the CDR3 is TGTGCCAGCAGCACCCCCGGGGGGACCACTGAAGCTTTCTTT. Amino acids: CASSTPGGTTEAFF. The chain uses TRBV6-5 and TRBJ1-1; maybe TRBD1 (5 bases). The CDR3 is 14 residues long. Germline CDR1 and CDR2: MNHEY and SVGAGI. V gave up 6 bases and J gave up 4 bases, with 15 bases separating them.

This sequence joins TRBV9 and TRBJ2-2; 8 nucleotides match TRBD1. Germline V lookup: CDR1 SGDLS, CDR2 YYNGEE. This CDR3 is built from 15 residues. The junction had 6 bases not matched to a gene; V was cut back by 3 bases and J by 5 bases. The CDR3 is CASSDRDRSTGELFF. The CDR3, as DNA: TGTGCCAGCAGCGACCGGGACAGGAGTACCGGGGAGCTGTTTTTT. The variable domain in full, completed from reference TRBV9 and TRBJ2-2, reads DSGVTQTPKHLITATGQRVTLRCSPRSGDLSVYWYQQSLDQGLQFLIQYYNGEERAKGNILERFSAQQFPDLHSELNLSSLELGDSALYFCASSDRDRSTGELFFGEGSRLTVL.

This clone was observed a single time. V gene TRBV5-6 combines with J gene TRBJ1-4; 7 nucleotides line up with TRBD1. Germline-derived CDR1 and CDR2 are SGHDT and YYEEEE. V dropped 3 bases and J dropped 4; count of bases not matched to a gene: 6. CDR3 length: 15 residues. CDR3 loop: CASSWQGQSNEKLFF. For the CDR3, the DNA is TGTGCCAGCAGCTGGCAGGGACAGAGTAATGAAAAACTGTTTTTT.

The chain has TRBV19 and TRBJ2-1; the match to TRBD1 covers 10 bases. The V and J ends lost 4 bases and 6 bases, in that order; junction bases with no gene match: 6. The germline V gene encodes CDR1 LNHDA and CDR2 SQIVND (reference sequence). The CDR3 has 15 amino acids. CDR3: CASSKGTGALNEQFF. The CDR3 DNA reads TGTGCCAGTAGTAAGGGGACAGGGGCTCTCAATGAGCAGTTCTTC.

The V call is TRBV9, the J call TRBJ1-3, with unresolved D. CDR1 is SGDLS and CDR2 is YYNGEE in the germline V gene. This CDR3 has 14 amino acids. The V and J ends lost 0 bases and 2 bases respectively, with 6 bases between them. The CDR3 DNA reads TGTGCCAGCAGCGTAGGAGTAACTGGAAACACCATATATTTT. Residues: CASSVGVTGNTIYF.

The CDR3 nucleotides read TGTGCCAGCAGGGCTGGCGGGAGTGTGAGCTACAATGAGCAGTTCTTC. This codes for CASRAGGSVSYNEQFF. The V and J genes are TRBV7-2 and TRBJ2-1; 7 nucleotides match TRBD2. This CDR3 is built from 16 residues. Per germline, CDR1 SGHTA and CDR2 FQGNSA. The V gene end was trimmed by 6 bases and the J gene end by 3 bases; junction bases not matched to a gene: 11.

CDR3 region: CASSSRGQDTEAFF. As DNA, the CDR3 is TGTGCCAGCAGTTCAAGGGGGCAGGATACTGAAGCTTTCTTT. The chain links TRBV27 to TRBJ1-1; 7 nucleotides align to TRBD1. This CDR3 has 14 amino acids. Germline CDR1 is MNHEY and CDR2 is SMNVEV (reference sequence). Trimming cost V 4 bases and J 5 bases; bases outside gene matches: 7.

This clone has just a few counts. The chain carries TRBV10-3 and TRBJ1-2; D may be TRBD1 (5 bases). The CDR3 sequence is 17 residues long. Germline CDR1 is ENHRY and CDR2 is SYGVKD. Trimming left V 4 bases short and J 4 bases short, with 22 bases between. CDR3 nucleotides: TGTGCCATCAGTGGCCTCTCGGGGACTGGTGGGGGCTATGGCTACACCTTC. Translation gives CAISGLSGTGGGYGYTF.

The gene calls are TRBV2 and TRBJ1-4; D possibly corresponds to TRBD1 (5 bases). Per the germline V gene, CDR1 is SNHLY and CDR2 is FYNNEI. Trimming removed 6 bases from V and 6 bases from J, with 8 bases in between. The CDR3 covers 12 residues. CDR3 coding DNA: TGTGCCAGCAGAGGGGCAGATGAAAAACTGTTTTTT. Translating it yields CASRGADEKLFF.

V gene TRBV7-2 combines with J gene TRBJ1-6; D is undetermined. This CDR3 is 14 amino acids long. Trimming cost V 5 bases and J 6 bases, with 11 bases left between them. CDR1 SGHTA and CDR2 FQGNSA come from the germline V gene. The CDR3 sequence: CASSVRVSNSPLHF. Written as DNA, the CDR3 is TGTGCCAGCAGCGTGAGGGTCAGTAATTCACCCCTCCACTTT.

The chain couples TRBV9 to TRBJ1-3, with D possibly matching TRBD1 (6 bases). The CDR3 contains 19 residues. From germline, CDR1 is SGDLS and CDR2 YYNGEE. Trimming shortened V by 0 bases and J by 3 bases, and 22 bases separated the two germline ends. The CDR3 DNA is TGTGCCAGCAGCGTAGATGGAGTGGGACAACCCCGAGATGGAAACACCATATATTTT. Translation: CASSVDGVGQPRDGNTIYF.

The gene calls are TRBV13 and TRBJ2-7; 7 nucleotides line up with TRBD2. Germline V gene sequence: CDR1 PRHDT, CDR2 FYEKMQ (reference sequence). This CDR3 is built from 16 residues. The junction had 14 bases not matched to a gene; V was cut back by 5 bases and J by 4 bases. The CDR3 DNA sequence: TGTGCCAGCAGCCCCCCCGGCGGGAGAAATAGGTACGAGCAGTACTTC. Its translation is CASSPPGGRNRYEQYF.

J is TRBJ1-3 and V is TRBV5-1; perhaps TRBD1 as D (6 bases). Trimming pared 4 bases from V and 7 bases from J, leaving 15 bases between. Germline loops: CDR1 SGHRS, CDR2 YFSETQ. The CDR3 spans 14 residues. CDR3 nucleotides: TGCGCCAGCAGCCCCGACAGGTTTGGGAACACCATATATTTT. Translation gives CASSPDRFGNTIYF. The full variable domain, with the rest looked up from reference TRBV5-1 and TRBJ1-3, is KAGVTQTPRYLIKTRGQQVTLSCSPISGHRSVSWYQQTPGQGLQFLFEYFSETQRNKGNFPGRFSGRQFSNSRSEMNVSTLELGDSALYLCASSPDRFGNTIYFGEGSWLTVV.

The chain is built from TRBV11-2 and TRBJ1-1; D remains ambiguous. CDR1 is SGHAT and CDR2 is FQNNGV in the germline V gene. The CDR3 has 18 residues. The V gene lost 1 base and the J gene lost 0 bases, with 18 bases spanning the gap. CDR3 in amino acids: CASSLGFGVRYMNTEAFF. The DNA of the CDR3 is TGTGCCAGCAGCTTAGGGTTCGGAGTTCGTTACATGAACACTGAAGCTTTCTTT.

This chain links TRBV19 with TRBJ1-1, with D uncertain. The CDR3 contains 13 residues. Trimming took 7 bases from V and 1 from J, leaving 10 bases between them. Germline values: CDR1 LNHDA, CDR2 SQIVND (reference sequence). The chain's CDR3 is CASNGVENTEAFF. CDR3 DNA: TGTGCCAGTAACGGGGTCGAGAACACTGAAGCTTTCTTT.

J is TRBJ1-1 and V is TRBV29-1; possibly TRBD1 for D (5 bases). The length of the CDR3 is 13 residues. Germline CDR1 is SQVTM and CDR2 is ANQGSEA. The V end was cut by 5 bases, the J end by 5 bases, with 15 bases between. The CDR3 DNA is TGCAGCGTTTCCGGGACTGTCAATACTGAAGCTTTCTTT. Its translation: CSVSGTVNTEAFF.

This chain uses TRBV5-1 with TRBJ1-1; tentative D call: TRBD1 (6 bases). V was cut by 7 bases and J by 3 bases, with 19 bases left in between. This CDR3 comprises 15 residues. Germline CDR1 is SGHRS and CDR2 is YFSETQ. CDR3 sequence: CASSQGRVTDTEAFF. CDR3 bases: TGCGCCAGCTCACAGGGTAGGGTTACGGACACTGAAGCTTTCTTT.

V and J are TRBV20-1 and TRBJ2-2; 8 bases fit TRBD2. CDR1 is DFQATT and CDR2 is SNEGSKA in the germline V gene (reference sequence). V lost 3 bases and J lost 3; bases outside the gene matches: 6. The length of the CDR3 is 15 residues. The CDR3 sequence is CSASRVTSDTGELFF. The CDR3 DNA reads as TGCAGTGCTAGTAGGGTGACTAGCGACACCGGGGAGCTGTTTTTT.

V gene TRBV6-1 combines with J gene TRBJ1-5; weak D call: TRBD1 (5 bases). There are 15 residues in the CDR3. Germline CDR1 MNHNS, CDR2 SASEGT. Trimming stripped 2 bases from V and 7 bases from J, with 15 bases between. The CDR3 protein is CASSENTGVEQPQHF. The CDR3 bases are TGTGCCAGCAGTGAAAATACGGGGGTAGAACAGCCCCAGCATTTT.

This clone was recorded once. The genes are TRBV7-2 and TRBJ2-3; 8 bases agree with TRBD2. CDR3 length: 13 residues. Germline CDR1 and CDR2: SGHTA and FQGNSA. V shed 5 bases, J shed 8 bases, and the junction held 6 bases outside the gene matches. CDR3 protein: CASSPGGSATQYF. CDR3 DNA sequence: TGTGCCAGCAGCCCGGGGGGGTCAGCTACGCAGTATTTT.